This entry features one T cell receptor (beta chain) sequence. The data are from a study of T cells in localized non-small cell lung cancer. The CDR3 contains 14 residues. V lost 4 bases, J lost 6 bases, and 15 bases lay in between. In germline, CDR1 is MGHRA, CDR2 YSYEKL. Libraries were prepared by immunoSEQ multiplex PCR; TCRdb keeps only in-frame clonotypes and omits some of them. The table lists over 20,000 clones, approximately 86% of them singletons. This sequence was found in a male donor older than 55 with stage II lung adenocarcinoma. The chain joins TRBV4-1 to TRBJ1-1; D remains ambiguous. Sequenced material: peripheral blood mononuclear cells, taken before any cancer treatment. Here the CDR3 reads CASSRIGPTSEAFF. As DNA, the CDR3 is TGCGCCAGCAGCCGCATTGGGCCAACTTCTGAAGCTTTCTTT.